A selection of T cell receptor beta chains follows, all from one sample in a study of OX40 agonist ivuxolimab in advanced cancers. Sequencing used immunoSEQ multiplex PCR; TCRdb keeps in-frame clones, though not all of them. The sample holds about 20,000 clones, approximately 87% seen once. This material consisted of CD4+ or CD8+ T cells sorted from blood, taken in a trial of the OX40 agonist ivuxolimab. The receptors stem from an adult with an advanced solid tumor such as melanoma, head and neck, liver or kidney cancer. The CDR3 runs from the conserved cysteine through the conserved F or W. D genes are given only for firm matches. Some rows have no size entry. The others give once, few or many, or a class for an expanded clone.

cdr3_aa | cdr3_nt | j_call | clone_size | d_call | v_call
CASSPLMTGGSYEQYF | TGTGCCAGCAGTCCTCTTATGACAGGGGGCTCCTACGAGCAGTACTTC | TRBJ2-7 | . | TRBD1 | TRBV28
CASSYPAEAGETQYF | TGTGCCAGCAGTTACCCAGCAGAGGCAGGGGAGACCCAGTACTTC | TRBJ2-5 | . | . | TRBV6-5
CASSIIHRAYEQYF | TGTGCCAGTAGTATCATCCACCGAGCCTACGAGCAGTACTTC | TRBJ2-7 | . | . | TRBV19
CSVPGQGWDIQYF | TGCAGCGTGCCGGGACAGGGTTGGGACATTCAGTACTTC | TRBJ2-4 | . | TRBD1 | TRBV29-1
CASSWGQLNTEAFF | TGTGCCAGCAGTTGGGGACAGCTGAACACTGAAGCTTTCTTT | TRBJ1-1 | . | TRBD1 | TRBV6-5
CASSELGQAPLETQYF | TGTGCCAGCAGTGAACTGGGACAGGCCCCCCTAGAGACCCAGTACTTC | TRBJ2-5 | . | TRBD1 | TRBV6-1
CASSLSGPNTEAFF | TGTGCCAGCAGCTTGAGTGGCCCGAACACTGAAGCTTTCTTT | TRBJ1-1 | . | . | TRBV5-5
CASSPDRVQETQYF | TGTGCCAGCAGCCCTGACAGGGTTCAAGAGACCCAGTACTTC | TRBJ2-5 | . | TRBD1 | TRBV7-9
CASSAGASYEQYF | TGCGCCAGCAGTGCCGGGGCCTCCTACGAGCAGTACTTC | TRBJ2-7 | few | . | TRBV10-2
CASSVGGDQETQYF | TGTGCCAGCAGCGTAGGGGGGGACCAAGAGACCCAGTACTTC | TRBJ2-5 | . | . | TRBV9
CAWSVGQNYGYTF | TGTGCCTGGAGTGTTGGGCAGAACTATGGCTACACCTTC | TRBJ1-2 | . | . | TRBV30
CASSFTSQYEQYF | TGTGCCAGCAGTTTTACCTCACAGTACGAGCAGTACTTC | TRBJ2-7 | once | . | TRBV27
CASSPRDLPHNEQFF | TGTGCCAGCAGTCCCCGGGACTTACCTCACAATGAGCAGTTCTTC | TRBJ2-1 | . | . | TRBV28
CASSFETSGSYTQYF | TGTGCCAGCAGTTTCGAGACTAGCGGGAGTTATACGCAGTATTTT | TRBJ2-3 | . | TRBD2 | TRBV28
CASSSGTANTEAFF | TGTGCCAGCAGCTCAGGGACCGCGAACACTGAAGCTTTCTTT | TRBJ1-1 | . | . | TRBV7-9
CASSQQVASGTEQYF | TGCGCCAGCAGCCAGCAGGTGGCTAGCGGGACCGAGCAGTACTTC | TRBJ2-7 | once | TRBD2 | TRBV4-3
CASSQIPQGVETQYF | TGCGCCAGCAGCCAAATACCACAGGGGGTCGAGACCCAGTACTTC | TRBJ2-5 | . | TRBD1 | TRBV4-1
CASSIASGRHNEQFF | TGTGCCAGTAGTATAGCTAGCGGGAGGCACAATGAGCAGTTCTTC | TRBJ2-1 | . | TRBD2 | TRBV19
CASSLRRAGNTIYF | TGTGCCAGCAGTTTAAGACGGGCTGGAAACACCATATATTTT | TRBJ1-3 | . | . | TRBV27
CASSWGQGANQPQHF | TGTGCCAGTAGTTGGGGTCAGGGGGCAAATCAGCCCCAGCATTTT | TRBJ1-5 | . | TRBD1 | TRBV19
CASSQEPSGNTEAFF | TGCGCCAGCAGCCAAGAACCGTCTGGGAACACTGAAGCTTTCTTT | TRBJ1-1 | . | . | TRBV4-3
CASSIQGAGNTIYF | TGTGCCAGTAGTATCCAGGGGGCTGGAAACACCATATATTTT | TRBJ1-3 | . | TRBD1 | TRBV19
CASSEGGQGNYGYTF | TGTGCCAGCAGCGAGGGTGGACAGGGAAACTATGGCTACACCTTC | TRBJ1-2 | . | TRBD1 | TRBV6-4
CASTPGLWFSGNTIYF | TGTGCCAGCACCCCAGGGCTCTGGTTCTCTGGAAACACCATATATTTT | TRBJ1-3 | . | . | TRBV28
CASSLWAGNTGELFF | TGTGCCAGCAGCTTGTGGGCGGGTAACACCGGGGAGCTGTTTTTT | TRBJ2-2 | . | . | TRBV5-4
CASSARGRLSYNSPLHF | TGTGCCAGCTCGGCAAGGGGGCGACTCTCCTATAATTCACCCCTCCACTTT | TRBJ1-6 | . | . | TRBV21-1
CASSLAGTGVSEKLFF | TGTGCCAGCAGCTTGGCCGGGACAGGTGTTAGTGAAAAACTGTTTTTT | TRBJ1-4 | . | TRBD1 | TRBV5-4
CASSPTGGRAYEQYF | TGTGCCAGCAGTCCGACAGGGGGCAGGGCCTACGAGCAGTACTTC | TRBJ2-7 | . | TRBD1 | TRBV6-5
CASSRATSGSNQETQYF | TGTGCCAGCAGCCGGGCGACTAGCGGGAGTAACCAAGAGACCCAGTACTTC | TRBJ2-5 | once | TRBD2 | TRBV5-4
CASSDSNGAQSGYTF | TGTGCCAGCAGTGACTCGAATGGGGCGCAGAGTGGCTACACCTTC | TRBJ1-2 | . | . | TRBV6-4
CASSQDRGATDTQYF | TGTGCCAGCAGCCAAGACAGGGGTGCCACAGATACGCAGTATTTT | TRBJ2-3 | . | TRBD1 | TRBV7-2
CASSSLAAEAFF | TGTGCCAGCAGTTCCCTAGCCGCTGAAGCTTTCTTT | TRBJ1-1 | . | . | TRBV27
CASSMTVGAFF | TGTGCCAGTAGTATGACCGTTGGAGCTTTCTTT | TRBJ1-1 | once | . | TRBV19
CASSLADQGFEQYF | TGTGCCAGCAGCTTAGCGGACCAGGGATTTGAGCAGTACTTC | TRBJ2-7 | once | . | TRBV7-6
CASSSDAGVVSNQPQHF | TGTGCCAGCAGCTCGGATGCGGGAGTCGTTAGCAATCAGCCCCAGCATTTT | TRBJ1-5 | . | . | TRBV7-9
CASSASDRQIPFF | TGTGCCAGCAGCGCCTCGGACAGGCAGATACCTTTCTTT | TRBJ1-1 | once | TRBD1 | TRBV9
CATSNSNQPQHF | TGTGCCACCAGTAATAGCAATCAGCCCCAGCATTTT | TRBJ1-5 | . | . | TRBV15
CASRVSDRASEQFF | TGTGCCAGCAGGGTCTCTGACAGGGCAAGTGAGCAGTTCTTC | TRBJ2-1 | . | TRBD1 | TRBV6-4
CASSPGAGGVYEQYF | TGTGCCAGCAGCCCGGGCGCAGGGGGGGTCTACGAGCAGTACTTC | TRBJ2-7 | . | . | TRBV5-3
CASSLTRGDTEAFF | TGTGCCAGCTCACTGACCAGGGGGGATACTGAAGCTTTCTTT | TRBJ1-1 | . | TRBD1 | TRBV18
CSAPAGGEAFF | TGCAGCGCGCCGGCGGGGGGTGAAGCTTTCTTT | TRBJ1-1 | once | . | TRBV29-1
CASSFGPVYEQYF | TGTGCCAGCAGTTTTGGCCCCGTGTACGAGCAGTACTTC | TRBJ2-7 | . | . | TRBV27
CASSIGTGELFF | TGTGCCAGTAGCATTGGGACCGGGGAGCTGTTTTTT | TRBJ2-2 | . | . | TRBV2
CATGQGETEAFF | TGTGCCACCGGACAGGGAGAGACTGAAGCTTTCTTT | TRBJ1-1 | . | TRBD1 | TRBV19